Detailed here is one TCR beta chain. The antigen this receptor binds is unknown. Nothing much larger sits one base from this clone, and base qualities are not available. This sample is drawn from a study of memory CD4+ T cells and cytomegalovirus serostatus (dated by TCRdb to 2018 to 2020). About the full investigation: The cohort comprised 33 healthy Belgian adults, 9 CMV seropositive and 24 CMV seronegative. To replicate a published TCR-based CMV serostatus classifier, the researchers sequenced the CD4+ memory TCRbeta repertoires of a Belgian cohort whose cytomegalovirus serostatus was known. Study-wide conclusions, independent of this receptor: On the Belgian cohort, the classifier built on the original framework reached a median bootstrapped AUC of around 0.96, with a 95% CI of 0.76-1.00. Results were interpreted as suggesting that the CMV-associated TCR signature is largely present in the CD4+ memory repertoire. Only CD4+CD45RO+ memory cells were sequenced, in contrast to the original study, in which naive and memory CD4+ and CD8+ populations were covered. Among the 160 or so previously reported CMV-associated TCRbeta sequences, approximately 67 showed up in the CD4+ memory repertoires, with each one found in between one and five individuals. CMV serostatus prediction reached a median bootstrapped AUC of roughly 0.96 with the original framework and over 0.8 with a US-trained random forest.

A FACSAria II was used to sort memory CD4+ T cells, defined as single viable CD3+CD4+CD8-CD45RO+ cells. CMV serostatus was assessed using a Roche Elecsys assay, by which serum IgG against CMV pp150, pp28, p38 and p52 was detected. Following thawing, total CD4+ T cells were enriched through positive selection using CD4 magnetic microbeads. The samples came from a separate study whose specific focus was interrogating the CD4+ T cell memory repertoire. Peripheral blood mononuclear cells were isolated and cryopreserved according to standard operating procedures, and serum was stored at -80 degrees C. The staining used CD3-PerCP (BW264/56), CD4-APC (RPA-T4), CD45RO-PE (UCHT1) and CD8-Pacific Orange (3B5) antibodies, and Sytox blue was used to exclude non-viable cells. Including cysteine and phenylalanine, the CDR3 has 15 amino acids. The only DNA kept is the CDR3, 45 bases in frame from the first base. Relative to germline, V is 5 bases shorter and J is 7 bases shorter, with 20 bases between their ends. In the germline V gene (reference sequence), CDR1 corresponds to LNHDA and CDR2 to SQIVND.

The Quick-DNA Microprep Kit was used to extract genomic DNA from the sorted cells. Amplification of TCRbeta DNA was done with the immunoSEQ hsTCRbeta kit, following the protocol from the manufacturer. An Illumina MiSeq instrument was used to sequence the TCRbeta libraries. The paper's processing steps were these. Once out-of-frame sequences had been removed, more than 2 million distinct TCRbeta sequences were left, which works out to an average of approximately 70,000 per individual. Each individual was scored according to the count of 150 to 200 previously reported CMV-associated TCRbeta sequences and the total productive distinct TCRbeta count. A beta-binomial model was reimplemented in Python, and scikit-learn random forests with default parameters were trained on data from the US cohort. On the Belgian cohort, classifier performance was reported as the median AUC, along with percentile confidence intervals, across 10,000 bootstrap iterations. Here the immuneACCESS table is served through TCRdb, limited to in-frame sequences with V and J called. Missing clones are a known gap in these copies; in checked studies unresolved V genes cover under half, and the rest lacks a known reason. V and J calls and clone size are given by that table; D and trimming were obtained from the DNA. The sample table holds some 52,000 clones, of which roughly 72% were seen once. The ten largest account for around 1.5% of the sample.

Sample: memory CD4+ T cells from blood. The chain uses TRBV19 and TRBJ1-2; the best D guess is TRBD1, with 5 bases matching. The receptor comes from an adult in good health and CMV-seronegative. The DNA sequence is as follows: TGTGCCAGTAGTCAGCGGTCACAGGCGGGGTCTGGCTACACCTTC. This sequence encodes CASSQRSQAGSGYTF.